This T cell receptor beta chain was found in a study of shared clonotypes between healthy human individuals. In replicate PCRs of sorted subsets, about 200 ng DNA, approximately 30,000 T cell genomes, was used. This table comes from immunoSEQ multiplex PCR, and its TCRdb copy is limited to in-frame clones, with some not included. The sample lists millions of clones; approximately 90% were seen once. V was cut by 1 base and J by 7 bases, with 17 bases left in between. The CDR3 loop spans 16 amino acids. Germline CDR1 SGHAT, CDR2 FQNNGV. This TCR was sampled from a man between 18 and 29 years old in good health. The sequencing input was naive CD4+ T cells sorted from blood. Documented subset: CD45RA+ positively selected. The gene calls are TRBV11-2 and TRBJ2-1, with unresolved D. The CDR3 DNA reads TGTGCCAGCAGCTTAGGTGGGGTGCGAGTAGGAAATGAGCAGTTCTTC. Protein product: CASSLGGVRVGNEQFF. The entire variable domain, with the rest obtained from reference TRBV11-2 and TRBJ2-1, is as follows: EAGVAQSPRYKIIEKRQSVAFWCNPISGHATLYWYQQILGQGPKLLIQFQNNGVVDDSQLPKDRFSAERLKGVDSTLKIQPAKLEDSAVYLCASSLGGVRVGNEQFFGPGTRLTVL.